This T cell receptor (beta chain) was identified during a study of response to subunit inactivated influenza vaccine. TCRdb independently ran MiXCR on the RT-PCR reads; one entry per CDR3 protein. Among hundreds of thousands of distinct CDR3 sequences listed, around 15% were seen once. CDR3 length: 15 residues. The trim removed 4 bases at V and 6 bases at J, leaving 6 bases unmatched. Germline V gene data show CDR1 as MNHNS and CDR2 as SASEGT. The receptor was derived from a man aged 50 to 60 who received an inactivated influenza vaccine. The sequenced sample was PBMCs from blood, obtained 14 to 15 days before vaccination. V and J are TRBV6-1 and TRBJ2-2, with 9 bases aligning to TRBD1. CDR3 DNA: TGTGCCAGCAGTGCCGGACAGGGGAGCCCCGGGGAGCTGTTTTTT. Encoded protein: CASSAGQGSPGELFF.